This entry concerns a single TCR beta chain. The sample comes from a study of blood T cell repertoires in COVID-19. Study overall: Acute and convalescent COVID-19 samples came from the United States, Italy and Spain. T cells, B-cell-depleted T cells, or PBMCs provided the cDNA or gDNA that served as material.

Original handling: The authors estimated nucleated cell counts from reference gene primer amplification. Clones were read by immunoSEQ multiplex PCR, and TCRdb kept only the in-frame ones, dropping some. The DNA gave D and trimming, while V, J and clone size come from that table. The table records 46,000 or so clones, approximately 86% of them present only once. CDR1 is MDHEN, CDR2 SYDVKM, per germline. The CDR3 runs 17 residues. With 5 bases clipped from V and 1 base from J, the junction kept 11 bases outside the gene matches. This TCR was recovered from a man in his sixties with active or convalescent COVID-19. The V call is TRBV28, the J call TRBJ1-5, with 7 positions matching TRBD1. Sequenced sample: peripheral blood. The chain's CDR3 is CASSPNPQGFSNQPQHF. DNA of the CDR3: TGTGCCAGCAGTCCCAACCCACAGGGGTTCAGCAATCAGCCCCAGCATTTT.